The 17 T cell receptor beta chains in this list originate from one sample, sequenced in a study of Graves' ophthalmopathy and Graves' hyperthyroidism. As the template, RNA transcripts were used to amplify TCR beta CDR3 regions. First-round RT-PCR with HTBI primers preceded a second-round multiplex PCR. Using its own MiXCR run on the multiplex PCR reads, TCRdb lists one record per CDR3 protein. The repertoire has about 590,000 distinct CDR3 sequences, about 35% of them found once; the top ten carry around 4%. The specimen was peripheral blood or thyroid tissue (not recorded which). These receptors all come from an adult man with Graves' hyperthyroidism.

This clonotype was counted only a few times. V gene TRBV27 combines with J gene TRBJ1-2; D is undetermined. Looked up from germline, CDR1 is MNHEY and CDR2 is SMNVEV (reference sequence). The CDR3 sequence is 13 residues long. V lost 0 bases to trimming and J lost 4 bases, with 6 bases between them. CDR3: CASSLSGPYGYTF. For the CDR3, the DNA is TGTGCCAGCAGTTTATCAGGGCCCTATGGCTACACCTTC.

This chain links TRBV20-1 with TRBJ2-5; 10 nucleotides agree with TRBD1. Judging by the DNA end, TRBJ2-4 fits better; the J call may be wrong. Germline lookup yields CDR1 DFQATT and CDR2 SNEGSKA (reference sequence). The CDR3 has 14 residues. CDR3 sequence (DNA): TGCAGTGCTAGTAGACAGGGGGCGACAGACATTCAGTACTTC. Translation: CSASRQGATDIQYF.

The rearrangement links TRBV20-1 to TRBJ2-7, with D perhaps given as TRBD1 or TRBD2 (5 bases each). Germline V gene lookup returns CDR1 DFQATT and CDR2 SNEGSKA (reference sequence). The CDR3 loop spans 11 amino acids. Trimming took 8 bases from V and 4 from J, leaving 12 bases between them. The CDR3 DNA is TGCAGTAGGGACCGCAGGTACGAGCAGTACTTC. Protein sequence: CSRDRRYEQYF.

In regard to this clonotype: A much larger clone is a single base away; this may be a read error. The chain couples TRBV3-1 to TRBJ1-1; D uncertain. The CDR3 has 14 amino acids. The germline gives CDR1 LGHDT, CDR2 YNNKEL (reference sequence). The CDR3 sequence: CASSQEDLNTEALF. CDR3 DNA sequence: TGTGCCAGCAGCCAAGAGGATTTGAACACTGAAGCTCTCTTT. The variable domain in full, with the rest retrieved from reference TRBV3-1 and TRBJ1-1, is DTAVSQTPKYLVTQMGNDKSIKCEQNLGHDTMYWYKQDSKKFLKIMFSYNNKELIINETVPNRFSPKSPDKAHLNLHINSLELGDSAVYFCASSQEDLNTEALFGQGTRLTVV.

This clonotype was seen repeatedly, ten times or more. V is TRBV4-1 and J is TRBJ2-7; TRBD1 aligns across 7 bases. This CDR3 is 14 amino acids long. Germline CDR1 reads MGHRA; CDR2 reads YSYEKL. The V and J ends lost 2 bases and 2 bases, in that order; junction bases with no gene match: 3. For the CDR3, the DNA is TGCGCCAGCAGCCAACGGACAGGAGCCTACGAGCAGTACTTC. Its translation: CASSQRTGAYEQYF.

Only a few counts were recorded for this clonotype. V and J are TRBV6-5 and TRBJ1-1, with 8 bases fitting TRBD1. V dropped 5 bases and J dropped 1; count of bases not matched to a gene: 6. In germline, CDR1 is MNHEY, CDR2 SVGAGI. This CDR3 is built from 15 residues. CDR3 loop: CASSRDRGQNTEAFF. CDR3 DNA: TGTGCCAGCAGTAGAGACAGGGGCCAGAACACTGAAGCTTTCTTT.

This clonotype was seen at least ten times. The V call is TRBV7-9, the J call TRBJ2-5, with D tentatively TRBD1 (6 bases). The CDR3 is 15 amino acids. CDR1 is SEHNR, CDR2 FQNEAQ, per germline (reference sequence). V gave up 4 bases and J gave up 5 bases, with 17 bases separating them. CDR3 bases: TGTGCCAGCAGCTCCCGGACAGAACGCCGGGAGACCCAGTACTTC. It is translated as CASSSRTERRETQYF.

This clonotype was picked up many times. The V call is TRBV11-2, the J call TRBJ1-1; perhaps TRBD1 as D (6 bases). The CDR3 has 13 amino acids. V lost 4 bases to trimming and J lost 3 bases, with 9 bases between them. Looked up from germline, CDR1 is SGHAT and CDR2 is FQNNGV. CDR3 nucleotide sequence: TGTGCCAGCAGCTCTTCAGGGGACACTGAAGCTTTCTTT. Translated: CASSSSGDTEAFF.

The rearrangement joins TRBV9 to TRBJ1-6, with D unresolved. In germline, CDR1 is SGDLS, CDR2 YYNGEE. Trimming removed 0 bases from V and 6 bases from J, with 10 bases in between. CDR3 length equals 15 residues. CDR3 bases: TGTGCCAGCAGCGTAGTGGGAGAGACTAATTCACCCCTCCACTTT. Encoded protein: CASSVVGETNSPLHF.

Points on this clonotype: With a much larger clone just one base away, this may be a read error. The chain is built from TRBV10-3 and TRBJ1-2; TRBD1 matches at 10 bases. The CDR3 totals 12 residues. CDR1 ENHRY and CDR2 SYGVKD come from the germline V gene. The junction had 6 bases not matched to a gene; V was cut back by 11 bases and J by 6 bases. The CDR3 coding sequence is TGTGCCGGTACCGGGACAGGGGATGGCTACACCTTC. This translates into CAGTGTGDGYTF.

The rearrangement uses TRBV15 and TRBJ1-5, with 7 positions matching TRBD1. This CDR3 region has 16 residues. Germline values: CDR1 LNHNV, CDR2 YYDKDF (reference sequence). The trim removed 8 bases at V and 6 bases at J, leaving 16 bases unmatched. The CDR3 sequence: CATARWDSQRGQPQHF. In DNA, the CDR3 is TGTGCCACCGCCCGATGGGACAGTCAGAGGGGTCAGCCCCAGCATTTT.

The V gene is TRBV2, the J gene TRBJ2-5; 8 nucleotides match TRBD2. Germline V gene sequence: CDR1 SNHLY, CDR2 FYNNEI. The CDR3 length is 14 residues. With V trimmed by 5 bases and J by 11 bases, 13 bases remained unmatched. CDR3 sequence reads: CASSIAGKGYKQYF. DNA for the CDR3: TGTGCCAGCAGTATAGCGGGGAAAGGATACAAGCAGTACTTC.

V gene TRBV7-9 combines with J gene TRBJ1-1, with no clear D. Germline CDR1 and CDR2: SEHNR and FQNEAQ (reference sequence). V was shortened by 1 base and J by 11 bases, with 17 bases between the two germline ends. The CDR3 runs to 14 residues. Here the CDR3 DNA reads TGTGCCAGCAGCTTAGAGCGGACCCGGCCCCTGGCTTTCTTT. Encoded protein: CASSLERTRPLAFF.

The CDR3 protein is CATGQANYGYTF. As DNA, the CDR3 is TGTGCCACCGGACAGGCTAACTATGGCTACACCTTC. This chain links TRBV19 with TRBJ1-2; 7 positions agree with TRBD1. V trimming: 10 bases; J trimming: 0 bases; junction bases outside the gene matches: 2. CDR1 and CDR2 (germline): LNHDA, SQIVND (reference sequence). CDR3 size: 12 residues.

This clonotype has a handful of counts. The chain employs TRBV29-1 and TRBJ2-5, with D possibly matching TRBD1 (6 bases). Germline lookup yields CDR1 SQVTM and CDR2 ANQGSEA. The CDR3 totals 11 residues. The V and J ends lost 8 bases and 5 bases respectively, with 12 bases between them. CDR3 sequence (DNA): TGCAGCTCGGGACATCTCGAGACCCAGTACTTC. Translation: CSSGHLETQYF.

This clonotype occurred many times. The rearrangement joins TRBV7-8 to TRBJ2-7; the D gene is possibly TRBD2 (6 bases). The CDR3 is 12 amino acids. Trimming took 2 bases from V and 11 from J, leaving 13 bases between them. Germline V gives CDR1 SGHVS, CDR2 FQNEAQ. The CDR3 sequence: CASSLMSGRKYF. The CDR3 DNA reads TGTGCCAGCAGCTTAATGAGCGGGCGGAAGTACTTC.

This sequence joins TRBV6-1 and TRBJ2-7, with D possibly being TRBD1 (5 bases). CDR1 is MNHNS and CDR2 is SASEGT in the germline V gene. The CDR3 is 17 amino acids. Trimming shortened V by 6 bases and J by 5 bases, and 26 bases separated the two germline ends. The CDR3 here is CASSAIRQGWESHEQYF. CDR3 nucleotide sequence: TGTGCCAGCAGCGCCATACGGCAGGGATGGGAATCCCACGAGCAGTACTTC.